These 14 T cell receptor beta chains were all obtained from the same sample, sequenced in a study of tumor-infiltrating lymphocytes in primary liver carcinoma. Unsorted whole blood served as the source of blood RNA, and germline DNA was extracted as well. Starting from roughly 540 ng of total RNA, TCR beta cDNA was produced with a primer in the constant region. Three nested multiplex PCR rounds, a slightly modified ARM-PCR, produced the libraries for TCR beta. Running around 9 cycles apiece, the first two PCR rounds relied on TRBV1-TRBV30 forward primers together with a C-beta reverse primer. TCRdb used MiXCR to reprocess the multiplex PCR reads, holding one entry per CDR3 protein. The sample contains a few hundred thousand distinct CDR3 sequences, around three fifths of which appear only once. Material for sequencing was peripheral blood. These receptor sequences come from a woman aged 25-40 years with primary liver carcinoma and hepatitis B virus infection.

This clonotype was detected many times. This chain's CDR3 is CASSPDRANGYTF. For the CDR3, the DNA is TGTGCCAGCAGCCCCGACAGGGCGAATGGCTACACCTTC. J is TRBJ1-2 and V is TRBV11-3, with 7 bases matching TRBD1. Trimming cost V 5 bases and J 6 bases; bases outside gene matches: 6. The CDR3 is 13 amino acids. CDR1 is SGHNT, CDR2 YENEEA, per germline.

Remarks on this clonotype: This clone may be a read error of a much larger clone one base away. The CDR3 coding sequence is TGCAGCGTAACTGGGACAGCCCAGACCGCTACGCAGTATTTT. It encodes CSVTGTAQTATQYF. The chain combines TRBV29-1 with TRBJ2-3; 7 nucleotides agree with TRBD1. The trim removed 6 bases at V and 8 bases at J, leaving 14 bases unmatched. There are 14 residues in the CDR3. Germline V gives CDR1 SQVTM, CDR2 ANQGSEA.

V usage is TRBV30 and J usage is TRBJ1-2; possibly TRBD1 for D (6 bases). The CDR3 is 17 residues long. The germline V gene encodes CDR1 GTSNPN and CDR2 SVGIG (reference sequence). Trimming removed 0 bases from V and 0 bases from J, with 17 bases in between. CDR3 nucleotide sequence: TGTGCCTGGAGTGTTTACGGGGGCAGTAGAACTAACTATGGCTACACCTTC. It codes for CAWSVYGGSRTNYGYTF. Drawing the rest from reference TRBV30 and TRBJ1-2, the complete variable domain is SQTIHQWPATLVQPVGSPLSLECTVEGTSNPNLYWYRQAAGRGLQLLFYSVGIGQISSEVPQNLSASRPQDRQFILSSKKLLLSDSGFYLCAWSVYGGSRTNYGYTFGSGTRLTVV.

Points on this clonotype: The conserved phenylalanine or tryptophan normally closing the CDR3 is absent here, so this likely arose from a read error. The chain recombines TRBV12-3 or TRBV12-4 with TRBJ2-4, with D possibly TRBD1 on 6 matching bases. CDR3 length: 16 residues. The germline V and J ends were trimmed by 5 bases and 2 bases, with 16 bases remaining between them. The CDR3 loop is CASSASGGRTKNIQYL. The CDR3 region has the DNA TGTGCCAGCAGTGCCAGTGGGGGCCGGACCAAAAACATTCAGTACCTC.

Notes on this clonotype: At one end, the junction sequence differs from germline, possibly due to a read error. The chain is built from TRBV6-5 and TRBJ1-4; D unresolved. The CDR3 has 13 amino acids. Germline values: CDR1 MNHEY, CDR2 SVGAGI. The CDR3 DNA reads TGTGCCAGTAGTTACTCACCCCGCGAAAAACCGTTTTTT. Translated, it gives CASSYSPREKPFF.

For this clonotype: One end of the junction does not line up with germline, which may come from a read error. The gene calls are TRBV6-5 and TRBJ2-7; D is uncertain. The length of the CDR3 is 13 residues. Looked up from germline, CDR1 is MNHEY and CDR2 is SVGAGI. CDR3 protein: CASTYQNSYEQYF. In nucleotides, the CDR3 is TGTGCCAGCACTTACCAGAACTCCTACGAGCAGTACTTC.

A few counts support this clonotype. This CDR3 is CASITGRDFANTGELFF. CDR3 nucleotides: TGTGCCAGCATCACAGGGAGGGATTTCGCGAACACCGGGGAGCTGTTTTTT. The chain joins TRBV12-3 or TRBV12-4 to TRBJ2-2; maybe TRBD2 (7 bases). Trimming removed 7 bases from V and 0 bases from J, with 18 bases in between. The CDR3 has 17 residues.

As concerns this clonotype: The junction departs from germline at one end; a sequencing error may be responsible. V and J are TRBV11-2 and TRBJ2-5, with D perhaps assigned TRBD1 or TRBD2 (7 bases each). This CDR3 contains 15 residues. Germline V gene sequence: CDR1 SGHAT, CDR2 FQNNGV. CDR3 region: CAGRGNRGVGETQYF. The CDR3, as DNA: TGTGCCGGCAGGGGGAATCGGGGGGTTGGGGAGACCCAGTACTTC. Supplemented by reference TRBV11-2 and TRBJ2-5, the full variable domain reads EAGVAQSPRYKIIEKRQSVAFWCNPISGHATLYWYQQILGQGPKLLIQFQNNGVVDDSQLPKDRFSAERLKGVDSTLKIQPAKLEDSAVYLCAGRGNRGVGETQYFGPGTRLLVL.

This rearrangement joins TRBV29-1 to TRBJ1-3; no clear D. V shed 0 bases and J shed 0 bases, with 9 bases lying between them. CDR3 length: 15 residues. The V gene's germline CDR1 is SQVTM and CDR2 ANQGSEA. This CDR3 reads CSVEDLHCSGNTIYF. CDR3 in DNA: TGCAGCGTTGAAGATCTACACTGCTCTGGAAACACCATATATTTT.

The chain combines TRBV11-2 with TRBJ2-5; 12 bases agree with TRBD2. The CDR3 is made up of 16 amino acids. J was trimmed by 5 bases and V by 3 bases; bases with no gene match: 7. Germline CDR1 reads SGHAT; CDR2 reads FQNNGV. Written as DNA, the CDR3 is TGTGCCAGCAGCTTTCGAACCGGGACTAGCGGGGAGACCCAGTACTTC. This encodes CASSFRTGTSGETQYF.

This chain joins TRBV11-3 and TRBJ2-1, with a possible D match to TRBD1 (6 bases). Between the trimmed V and J ends, which lost 5 bases and 13 bases, there was a span of 24 bases. CDR3 length: 15 residues. Germline loops: CDR1 SGHNT, CDR2 YENEEA. The CDR3 DNA follows: TGTGCCAGCAGCGGCAAGGGACATGGAGATAGAGGCCAGTTCTTC. Translation gives CASSGKGHGDRGQFF. The whole variable domain, remainder taken from reference TRBV11-3 and TRBJ2-1, is EAGVVQSPRYKIIEKKQPVAFWCNPISGHNTLYWYLQNLGQGPELLIRYENEEAVDDSQLPKDRFSAERLKGVDSTLKIQPAELGDSAVYLCASSGKGHGDRGQFFGPGTRLTVL.

As concerns this clonotype: Possible read error: a much larger clone is one base away. The chain carries TRBV6-1 and TRBJ1-1; no clear D gene. V was cut by 3 bases and J by 0 bases, with 8 bases left in between. This CDR3 has 14 amino acids. Germline V gene sequence: CDR1 MNHNS, CDR2 SASEGT. The CDR3 spells CASSDVTMNTEAFF. The CDR3 nucleotides read TGTGCCAGCAGTGACGTGACAATGAACACTGAAGCTTTCTTT.

The rearrangement joins TRBV7-2 to TRBJ2-7; the match to TRBD2 covers 7 bases. The trim removed 5 bases at V and 1 base at J, leaving 11 bases unmatched. This CDR3 is built from 16 residues. Germline values: CDR1 SGHTA, CDR2 FQGNSA. The CDR3 region has the DNA TGTGCCAGCAGCGCCACGACTAGCTTACTTTCCTACGAGCAGTACTTC. Its translation: CASSATTSLLSYEQYF.

With regard to this clonotype: Possible read error: a much larger clone is one base away. The chain has TRBV4-1 and TRBJ1-1; no reliable D call. The CDR3 covers 11 residues. Trimming pared 6 bases from V and 7 bases from J, leaving 9 bases between. The germline V gene encodes CDR1 MGHRA and CDR2 YSYEKL. The CDR3 DNA reads TGCGCCAGCAGGCAATCCGATGAAGCTTTCTTT. Translating it yields CASRQSDEAFF.